This entry lists 30 T cell receptor beta chains sequenced from one sample in a study of cytomegalovirus exposure and HLA in healthy donors. Amplification used 60 Vbeta primers and 13 Jbeta primers. Assay used: immunoSEQ multiplex PCR; TCRdb lists only in-frame clones, some missing. The sample yields about 38,000 clones, of which the top ten take up around 10%. Input material: PBMCs. The receptors come from a man aged 40-55 years in good health and CMV-seropositive.

The chain uses TRBV5-4 and TRBJ2-1; 8 nucleotides agree with TRBD1. Germline V lookup: CDR1 SGHNT, CDR2 YYREEE (reference sequence). The CDR3 has 13 amino acids. V was pared by 4 bases and J by 6 bases, with 3 bases of the junction left unmatched. The CDR3 bases are TGTGCCAGCAGCGCGGACAGGGTCAATGAGCAGTTCTTC. It yields the protein CASSADRVNEQFF.

The rearrangement joins TRBV10-1 to TRBJ2-3, with 8 nucleotides matching TRBD2. CDR1 and CDR2 (germline): WNHNN, SYGVQD (reference sequence). The J segment lost 2 bases and the V segment lost 7 bases, leaving 5 bases of the junction unmatched. CDR3 length: 14 amino acids. The CDR3 region has the DNA TGCGCCAGCATTCCGACTAGCGCCACAGATACGCAGTATTTT. Residues: CASIPTSATDTQYF.

The rearrangement uses TRBV5-6 and TRBJ1-2, with D possibly TRBD1 on 5 matching bases. CDR3 length: 16 residues. Germline CDR1 is SGHDT and CDR2 is YYEEEE. V was clipped by 1 base and J by 3 bases, with 16 bases between them. The CDR3 here is CASSLWQVQGYYGYTF. CDR3 DNA sequence: TGTGCCAGCAGCTTGTGGCAGGTTCAGGGATACTATGGCTACACCTTC.

The rearrangement uses TRBV6-6 and TRBJ1-2; 7 bases are a match to TRBD1. The CDR3 runs 12 residues. CDR1 and CDR2 from the germline V gene are MNHNY and SVGAGI (reference sequence). V was pared by 7 bases and J by 7 bases, with 6 bases of the junction left unmatched. The DNA for the CDR3 is TGTGCCAGCACCACGACAGGGTCTGGCTACACCTTC. The encoded protein is CASTTTGSGYTF.

The V call is TRBV6-5, the J call TRBJ2-3; 9 nucleotides agree with TRBD2. Looked up from germline, CDR1 is MNHEY and CDR2 is SVGAGI. Losses at the gene ends were 8 bases for V and 0 bases for J; bases not matched to a gene: 6. The length of the CDR3 is 15 residues. CDR3: CASSPLAGSTDTQYF. CDR3 bases: TGTGCCAGCTCGCCGCTAGCGGGAAGCACAGATACGCAGTATTTT.

This chain links TRBV4-3 with TRBJ2-1; TRBD2 might be the D (6 bases). The CDR3 has 15 residues. Germline-derived CDR1 and CDR2 are LGHNA and YSLEER. The V end was cut by 6 bases, the J end by 7 bases, with 19 bases between. The CDR3 DNA is TGCGCCAGCAGTACAGCGGGCAGTGTGTGGAATGAGCAGTTCTTC. Amino acid sequence: CASSTAGSVWNEQFF.

V gene TRBV28 combines with J gene TRBJ2-7; no clear D. V lost 4 bases and J 4 bases, leaving 8 bases between the germline ends. The length of the CDR3 is 12 residues. Germline-derived CDR1 and CDR2 are MDHEN and SYDVKM. CDR3 sequence (DNA): TGTGCCAGCAGTTACGACAAGTACGAGCAGTACTTC. Its protein is CASSYDKYEQYF.

The chain is built from TRBV4-3 and TRBJ1-1; D gene ambiguous. Germline loops: CDR1 LGHNA, CDR2 YSLEER. The CDR3 is made up of 16 amino acids. V was pared by 8 bases and J by 4 bases, with 23 bases between. CDR3 nucleotide sequence: TGCGCCAGCGGCCCAAGTCGATGGAGGGATACCACTGAAGCTTTCTTT. Protein product: CASGPSRWRDTTEAFF.

The rearrangement links TRBV6-5 to TRBJ1-6; unclear D gene. Germline lookup yields CDR1 MNHEY and CDR2 SVGAGI. The V and J ends lost 8 bases and 5 bases respectively, with 10 bases between them. The CDR3 runs to 13 residues. CDR3 loop: CASGTRDNSPLHF. In nucleotides, the CDR3 is TGTGCCAGCGGAACACGGGATAATTCACCCCTCCACTTT.

The CDR3: CSGVRGLATDTQYF. CDR3 sequence (DNA): TGCAGCGGCGTAAGGGGGTTGGCTACAGATACGCAGTATTTT. This sequence joins TRBV29-1 and TRBJ2-3, with D possibly TRBD1 on 6 matching bases. This CDR3 comprises 14 residues. V dropped 7 bases and J dropped 3 bases, with 17 bases sitting between them. The germline CDR1 and CDR2 sequences are SQVTM and ANQGSEA.

This chain joins TRBV5-1 and TRBJ1-2, with 7 bases that match TRBD1. Unmatched junction bases numbered 5, after V lost 0 bases and J lost 6 bases. CDR1 SGHRS and CDR2 YFSETQ come from the germline V gene. The CDR3 is 14 amino acids. Written as DNA, the CDR3 is TGCGCCAGCAGCTTGGGAACAGGGGTTAATGGCTACACCTTC. This codes for CASSLGTGVNGYTF. The full variable domain, in which reference TRBV5-1 and TRBJ1-2 provide the parts outside the CDR3, is KAGVTQTPRYLIKTRGQQVTLSCSPISGHRSVSWYQQTPGQGLQFLFEYFSETQRNKGNFPGRFSGRQFSNSRSEMNVSTLELGDSALYLCASSLGTGVNGYTFGSGTRLTVV.

V and J are TRBV28 and TRBJ2-4, with 8 bases lining up with TRBD2. This CDR3 is built from 15 residues. The V segment lost 4 bases and the J segment 8 bases; nucleotides outside the gene matches: 10. Germline CDR1 MDHEN, CDR2 SYDVKM. The CDR3: CASSSKGLVVDIQYF. In nucleotides, the CDR3 is TGTGCCAGCAGTTCTAAGGGACTAGTGGTTGACATTCAGTACTTC.

The chain is built from TRBV9 and TRBJ2-7; 7 nucleotides match TRBD1. Germline trimming cut 4 bases from V and 4 bases from J; bases unmatched to any gene: 8. Per germline, CDR1 SGDLS and CDR2 YYNGEE. The CDR3 contains 14 residues. CDR3 in amino acids: CASSKADRMYEQYF. Here the CDR3 DNA reads TGTGCCAGCAGCAAAGCGGACAGGATGTACGAGCAGTACTTC.

The chain carries TRBV2 and TRBJ2-5, with a weak D call TRBD2 (5 bases). V shed 6 bases and J shed 4 bases, with 15 bases lying between them. The CDR3 contains 14 residues. CDR1 SNHLY and CDR2 FYNNEI come from the germline V gene. The CDR3 here is CASRASGLGETQYF. The CDR3 nucleotides read TGTGCCAGCAGGGCATCCGGACTCGGAGAGACCCAGTACTTC.

This chain uses TRBV5-5 with TRBJ2-7, with 8 bases identical to TRBD1. V was pared by 0 bases and J by 2 bases, with 10 bases of the junction left unmatched. This CDR3 comprises 17 residues. Looked up from germline, CDR1 is SGHKS and CDR2 is YYEKEE (reference sequence). The CDR3 DNA reads as TGTGCCAGCAGCTTGGCGACAGGGGCCTACCAACCCTACGAGCAGTACTTC. Amino acid sequence: CASSLATGAYQPYEQYF.

The chain carries TRBV6-5 and TRBJ2-5; D is uncertain. The CDR3 loop spans 15 amino acids. Germline CDR1 is MNHEY and CDR2 is SVGAGI. V lost 7 bases to trimming and J lost 5 bases, with 20 bases between them. Here the CDR3 reads CASTRRTMRRETQYF. The DNA for the CDR3 is TGTGCCAGCACCAGGCGCACAATGAGAAGGGAGACCCAGTACTTC.

The chain couples TRBV4-3 to TRBJ2-3, with 10 bases identical to TRBD2. V gave up 0 bases and J gave up 5 bases; unmatched junction bases: 5. The CDR3 has 16 residues. The germline gives CDR1 LGHNA, CDR2 YSLEER. The CDR3 bases are TGCGCCAGCAGCCAAGAAGCGGGACTAGCGAGAGATACGCAGTATTTT. Its translation: CASSQEAGLARDTQYF.

The chain is built from TRBV6-4 and TRBJ1-1, with a weak D call TRBD1 (5 bases). The germline V and J ends were trimmed by 5 bases and 1 base, with 8 bases remaining between them. The CDR3 loop spans 13 amino acids. Germline V gene sequence: CDR1 MRHNA, CDR2 SNTAGT. The CDR3 DNA sequence: TGTGCCAGCAGTCCACAGGCGAACACTGAAGCTTTCTTT. It yields the protein CASSPQANTEAFF.

Here the CDR3 reads CASSLRTGVNEQFF. DNA for the CDR3: TGCGCCAGCAGCCTAAGGACAGGGGTCAATGAGCAGTTCTTC. V is TRBV5-1 and J is TRBJ2-1; 9 nucleotides align to TRBD1. This CDR3 region has 14 residues. The germline V gene encodes CDR1 SGHRS and CDR2 YFSETQ. The junction had 5 bases not matched to a gene; V was cut back by 4 bases and J by 6 bases.

With regard to this clone: A read error may produce the germline difference seen at one junction end. Other DNA sequences in the sample encode the same CDR3. This chain joins TRBV10-2 and TRBJ2-3; a possible D gene is TRBD2 (5 bases). CDR1 is WSHSY and CDR2 is SAAADI in the germline V gene. The CDR3 has 13 residues. The CDR3 sequence is CASSAGGLGTQYF. CDR3 bases: TGCGCCAGTAGTGCTGGCGGGCTGGGTACGCAGTATTTT.

The rearrangement joins TRBV27 to TRBJ2-1; TRBD1 aligns across 7 bases. Germline CDR1 and CDR2: MNHEY and SMNVEV (reference sequence). CDR3 length: 13 residues. With V trimmed by 11 bases and J by 1 base, 5 bases remained unmatched. CDR3 nucleotide sequence: TGTGCCGGAGACAGGGAGTCCTACAATGAGCAGTTCTTC. This translates into CAGDRESYNEQFF.

Here the CDR3 DNA reads TGTGCCAGTAGTATTAAGACAGGAACACCAGCTACGCAGTATTTT. Its protein is CASSIKTGTPATQYF. The rearrangement joins TRBV19 to TRBJ2-3; D is possibly TRBD1 (6 bases). V lost 3 bases, J lost 8 bases, and 18 bases lay in between. Germline values: CDR1 LNHDA, CDR2 SQIVND (reference sequence). CDR3 size: 15 residues. Full variable domain (outside the CDR3, taken from reference TRBV19 and TRBJ2-3): DGGITQSPKYLFRKEGQNVTLSCEQNLNHDAMYWYRQDPGQGLRLIYYSQIVNDFQKGDIAEGYSVSREKKESFPLTVTSAQKNPTAFYLCASSIKTGTPATQYFGPGTRLTVL.

The chain links TRBV7-9 to TRBJ2-7; 8 bases map to TRBD2. The germline gives CDR1 SEHNR, CDR2 FQNEAQ (reference sequence). The CDR3 sequence is 13 residues long. The junction had 4 bases not matched to a gene; V was cut back by 5 bases and J by 4 bases. The CDR3 DNA reads as TGTGCCAGCAGCCCGGGAGGGTTATACGAGCAGTACTTC. This gives the protein CASSPGGLYEQYF.

CDR3 DNA sequence: TGTGCCAGCTCACCCAGGACAGGGGACGAGCAGTACTTC. This codes for CASSPRTGDEQYF. The chain links TRBV18 to TRBJ2-7; 9 positions agree with TRBD1. The CDR3 is 13 residues long. The V segment lost 3 bases and the J segment 5 bases; nucleotides outside the gene matches: 2. The germline V gene encodes CDR1 KGHSH and CDR2 LQKENI.

This chain joins TRBV7-2 and TRBJ1-4; 7 bases fit TRBD1. The CDR3 contains 15 residues. Germline CDR1 SGHTA, CDR2 FQGNSA. V was clipped by 5 bases and J by 5 bases; unmatched bases: 8. The CDR3 loop is CASSGRPGGNEKLFF. The CDR3, as DNA: TGTGCCAGCAGCGGACGCCCAGGGGGAAATGAAAAACTGTTTTTT.

The V and J genes are TRBV30 and TRBJ1-1; the match to TRBD1 covers 8 bases. The CDR3 runs to 12 residues. J lost 1 base, V lost 8 bases, and 3 bases had no gene match. Germline-derived CDR1 and CDR2 are GTSNPN and SVGIG (reference sequence). CDR3 in amino acids: CARDRRNTEAFF. The CDR3 DNA reads TGTGCCCGGGACAGGAGGAACACTGAAGCTTTCTTT.

CDR3 residues: CASKFTTFYGYTF. Written as DNA, the CDR3 is TGTGCCAGCAAGTTTACCACTTTCTATGGCTACACCTTC. V usage is TRBV28 and J usage is TRBJ1-2; D remains ambiguous. The germline gives CDR1 MDHEN, CDR2 SYDVKM. The CDR3 runs 13 residues. Between the trimmed V and J ends, which lost 7 bases and 4 bases, there was a span of 13 bases.

The J gene is TRBJ2-5, the V gene TRBV30; 11 bases match TRBD2. The J call may be mistaken, given a closer DNA end match to TRBJ2-7. This CDR3 has 13 residues. In germline, CDR1 is GTSNPN, CDR2 SVGIG (reference sequence). The CDR3 DNA reads TGTGCCTGCGGGACTAGCGGCTCCTACGAGCAGTACTTC. It translates to CACGTSGSYEQYF.

The chain has TRBV5-6 and TRBJ2-2, with 8 positions matching TRBD1. Trimming cost V 4 bases and J 9 bases; bases outside gene matches: 11. This CDR3 contains 15 residues. In germline, CDR1 is SGHDT, CDR2 YYEEEE. CDR3 amino acids: CASSPMTGVRRELFF. The CDR3 DNA follows: TGTGCCAGCAGCCCGATGACAGGGGTGAGGAGGGAGCTGTTTTTT.

The chain has TRBV4-3 and TRBJ1-6; TRBD1 agrees at 9 bases. The germline CDR1 and CDR2 sequences are LGHNA and YSLEER. The CDR3 has 16 residues. The V gene end was trimmed by 2 bases and the J gene end by 10 bases; junction bases not matched to a gene: 9. This CDR3 reads CASSQTPGTGNSPLHF. CDR3 sequence (DNA): TGCGCCAGCAGCCAAACACCCGGGACAGGGAACTCACCCCTCCACTTT.